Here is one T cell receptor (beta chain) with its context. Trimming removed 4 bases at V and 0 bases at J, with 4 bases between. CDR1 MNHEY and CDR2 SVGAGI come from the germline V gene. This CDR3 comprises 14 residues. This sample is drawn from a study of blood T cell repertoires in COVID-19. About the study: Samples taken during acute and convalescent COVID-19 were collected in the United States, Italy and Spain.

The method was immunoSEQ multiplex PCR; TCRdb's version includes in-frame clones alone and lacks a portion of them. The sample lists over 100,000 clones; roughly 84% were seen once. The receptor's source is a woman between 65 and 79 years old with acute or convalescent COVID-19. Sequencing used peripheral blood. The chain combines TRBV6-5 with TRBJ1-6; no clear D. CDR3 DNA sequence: TGTGCCAGCAGTTCCAGCTCCTATAATTCACCCCTCCACTTT. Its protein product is CASSSSSYNSPLHF.